The T cell receptor (beta chain) described here comes from a study of blood T cell repertoires in COVID-19. Study-wide background: Material from acute and convalescent COVID-19 was sourced from the United States, Italy and Spain. T cells, B-cell-depleted T cells, or PBMCs provided the cDNA or gDNA that served as material.

There are 14 residues in the CDR3. Trimming stripped 3 bases from V and 3 bases from J, with 11 bases between. CDR1 and CDR2 (germline): SEHNR, FQNEAQ (reference sequence). In the authors' methods: Counts of nucleated cells, estimated from reference gene primer amplification, were obtained. Sequencing was performed with immunoSEQ multiplex PCR; in TCRdb, only in-frame clones are kept and a portion is missing. V, J and clone size were drawn from that table, and D and trimming were deduced from the DNA. The table has 250,000 or so clones, 89% seen once. This TCR was sampled from a woman in her thirties or forties who had recovered from COVID-19. This chain joins TRBV7-9 and TRBJ1-2; D is possibly TRBD1 (6 bases). The sample consisted of peripheral blood. The CDR3 reads CASSFTGSDYGYTF. The CDR3 DNA sequence: TGTGCCAGCAGCTTCACAGGGTCGGACTATGGCTACACCTTC.